The clone carrying this T cell receptor beta chain was found once. The antigen remains undetermined. The sample comes from a study of cytomegalovirus exposure and HLA in healthy donors. About the research overall: The study's early data release held about 80 million unique TCRs from HLA-typed donors.

Vbeta (60) and Jbeta (13) primers were used in the PCR. Data came from immunoSEQ multiplex PCR; TCRdb stores just in-frame clones and leaves some out. The sample consists of over 150,000 clones, approximately 85% of them appearing once. Between the trimmed V and J ends, which lost 3 bases and 1 base, there was a span of 12 bases. The germline V gene has CDR1 MNHEY and CDR2 SMNVEV (reference sequence). The CDR3 sequence is 15 residues long. Whole-study findings and limits: Sequencing had likely introduced a cluster of highly shared sequence variants as an artifact. The authors enumerated some 170 TCR beta chains as linked to cytomegalovirus. Earlier analysis found most TCR beta V segments productive about 87% or about 30% of the time.

This clonotype was sampled from a woman aged 50 to 60 in good health and CMV-seropositive. The sample consisted of PBMCs. The rearrangement uses TRBV27 and TRBJ1-1, with D perhaps matching TRBD1 (5 bases). CDR3: CASSFGGARNTEAFF. The CDR3 nucleotides are TGTGCCAGCAGTTTCGGGGGTGCAAGGAACACTGAAGCTTTCTTT.